A single sample is the source of the 11 T cell receptor beta chains below, sequenced in a study of CD8+ T cells in alopecia areata. Sequencing used cDNA as its template, made by extracting RNA and reverse transcribing it. Assay used: immunoSEQ multiplex PCR; TCRdb lists only in-frame clones, some missing. Here the sample spans about 180,000 clones, 63% being singletons. The specimen was CD4+ T cells sorted from blood, collected at week 0. Receptors were obtained from a human donor with alopecia areata.

The rearrangement joins TRBV2 to TRBJ2-1; 11 nucleotides line up with TRBD2. The germline V gene encodes CDR1 SNHLY and CDR2 FYNNEI. V lost 7 bases to trimming and J lost 5 bases; unmatched junction nucleotides: 13. The CDR3 contains 17 residues. DNA of the CDR3: TGTGCCAGCACGGGTAGCGGGGGGGCGAATTGGGACAATGAGCAGTTCTTC. It translates to CASTGSGGANWDNEQFF.

Only a few counts were recorded for this clone. The rearrangement uses TRBV7-2 and TRBJ1-6; 8 bases are a match to TRBD1. The trim removed 4 bases at V and 1 base at J, leaving 6 bases unmatched. The CDR3 extends over 17 amino acids. From germline, CDR1 is SGHTA and CDR2 FQGNSA. The CDR3 here is CASSSQGVSSYNSPLHF. The CDR3 nucleotides are TGTGCCAGCAGCTCACAGGGGGTTTCGTCCTATAATTCACCCCTCCACTTT.

The chain couples TRBV30 to TRBJ1-6, with no clear D. CDR3 length: 12 residues. Germline values: CDR1 GTSNPN, CDR2 SVGIG (reference sequence). Trimming shortened V by 2 bases and J by 7 bases, and 6 bases separated the two germline ends. CDR3 nucleotides: TGTGCCTGGAGTCTGAACAATTCACCCCTCCACTTT. Translated: CAWSLNNSPLHF.

This clone has just a few counts. V gene TRBV10-3 combines with J gene TRBJ2-3; a possible D gene is TRBD1 (6 bases). Trimming cost V 10 bases and J 4 bases, with 15 bases left between them. The CDR3 contains 13 residues. The V gene's germline CDR1 is ENHRY and CDR2 SYGVKD. The CDR3 coding sequence is TGTGCCACATCTGATGAGGGGGCAGATACGCAGTATTTT. Translating it yields CATSDEGADTQYF.

This clone was observed a few times. The V gene is TRBV27, the J gene TRBJ1-1, with D possibly being TRBD1 (5 bases). Germline V gives CDR1 MNHEY, CDR2 SMNVEV (reference sequence). V lost 2 bases and J lost 0, with 16 bases in between. This CDR3 is 17 amino acids long. CDR3 in DNA: TGTGCCAGCAGTTTAGGAGGGGCGTCCCTTATGAACACTGAAGCTTTCTTT. It translates to CASSLGGASLMNTEAFF.

This rearrangement joins TRBV11-2 to TRBJ1-4; D is unclear. CDR3 length: 13 amino acids. Germline CDR1 and CDR2: SGHAT and FQNNGV. Trimming shortened V by 0 bases and J by 7 bases, and 6 bases separated the two germline ends. The CDR3 region is CASSLDGVEKLFF. DNA for the CDR3: TGTGCCAGCAGCTTAGATGGCGTTGAAAAACTGTTTTTT.

The V and J genes are TRBV15 and TRBJ2-7; no firm D call. The CDR3 covers 15 residues. Trimming took 0 bases from V and 2 from J, leaving 11 bases between them. The germline V gene has CDR1 LNHNV and CDR2 YYDKDF (reference sequence). In nucleotides, the CDR3 is TGTGCCACCAGCAGAGATCCAGGCAGGACCTACGAGCAGTACTTC. Its protein product is CATSRDPGRTYEQYF.

In this sample, this clone turned up once. This rearrangement joins TRBV4-3 to TRBJ1-1; 10 bases agree with TRBD1. Trimming took 5 bases from V and 4 from J; bases not matched to a gene: 4. Germline V gives CDR1 LGHNA, CDR2 YSLEER. The CDR3 length is 14 residues. The CDR3 coding sequence is TGCGCCAGCAGCAAGGACAGGGGGGCCACTGAAGCTTTCTTT. This gives the protein CASSKDRGATEAFF.

V gene TRBV29-1 combines with J gene TRBJ1-1; TRBD1 agrees at 8 bases. The CDR3 totals 14 residues. Germline V CDR1 and CDR2: SQVTM, ANQGSEA. With V trimmed by 1 base and J by 11 bases, 12 bases remained unmatched. CDR3 in amino acids: CSVEGTGLFGGAFF. CDR3 in DNA: TGCAGCGTTGAAGGGACAGGGTTGTTTGGTGGTGCTTTCTTT.

The V and J genes are TRBV2 and TRBJ1-1; weak D call: TRBD1 (6 bases). Germline V lookup: CDR1 SNHLY, CDR2 FYNNEI. The V and J ends lost 6 bases and 7 bases respectively, with 12 bases between them. The CDR3 is 12 residues long. The CDR3 loop is CASRQGLGEAFF. The DNA for the CDR3 is TGTGCCAGCAGACAGGGTCTAGGTGAAGCTTTCTTT.

This clone has only a few counts. The chain uses TRBV5-6 and TRBJ2-4; weak D call: TRBD1 (6 bases). Trimming removed 1 base from V and 3 bases from J, with 14 bases in between. Germline CDR1 and CDR2: SGHDT and YYEEEE. The CDR3 sequence is 16 residues long. The CDR3 DNA is TGTGCCAGCAGCTTGCCTCTGGGGGCGGACAAAAACATTCAGTACTTC. Amino acid sequence: CASSLPLGADKNIQYF.